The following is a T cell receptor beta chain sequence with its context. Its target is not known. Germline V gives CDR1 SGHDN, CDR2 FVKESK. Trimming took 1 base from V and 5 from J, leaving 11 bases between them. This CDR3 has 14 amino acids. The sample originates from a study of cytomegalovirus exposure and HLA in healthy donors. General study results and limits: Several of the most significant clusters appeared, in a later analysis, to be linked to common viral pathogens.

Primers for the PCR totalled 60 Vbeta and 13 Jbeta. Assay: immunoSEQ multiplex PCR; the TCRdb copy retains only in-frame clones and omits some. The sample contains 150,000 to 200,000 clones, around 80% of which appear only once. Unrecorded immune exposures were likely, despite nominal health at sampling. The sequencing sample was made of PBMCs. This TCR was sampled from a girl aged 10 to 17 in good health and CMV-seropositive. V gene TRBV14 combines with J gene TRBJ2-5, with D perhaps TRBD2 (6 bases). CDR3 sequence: CASSQAGARETQYF. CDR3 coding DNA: TGTGCCAGCAGCCAAGCGGGAGCCAGGGAGACCCAGTACTTC.